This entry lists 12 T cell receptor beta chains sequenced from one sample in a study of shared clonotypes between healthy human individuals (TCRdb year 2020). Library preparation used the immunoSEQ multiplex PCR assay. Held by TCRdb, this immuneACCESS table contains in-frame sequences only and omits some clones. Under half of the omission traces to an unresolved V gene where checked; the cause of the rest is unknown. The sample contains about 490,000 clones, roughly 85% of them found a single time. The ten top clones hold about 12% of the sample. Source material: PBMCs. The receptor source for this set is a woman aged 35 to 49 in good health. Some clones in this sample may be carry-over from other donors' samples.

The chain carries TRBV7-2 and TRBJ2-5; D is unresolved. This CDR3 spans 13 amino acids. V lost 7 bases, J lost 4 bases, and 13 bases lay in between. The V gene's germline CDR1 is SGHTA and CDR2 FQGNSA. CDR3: CASTNLEGETQYF. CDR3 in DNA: TGTGCCAGCACCAACCTCGAAGGAGAGACCCAGTACTTC.

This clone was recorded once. CDR3 sequence reads: CASSVGSDRGYEQYF. Here the CDR3 DNA reads TGTGCCAGCAGCGTAGGTAGTGACAGAGGCTACGAGCAGTACTTC. V gene TRBV9 combines with J gene TRBJ2-7; weak D call: TRBD1 (5 bases). Germline CDR1 SGDLS, CDR2 YYNGEE. This CDR3 spans 15 amino acids. Trimming removed 0 bases at V and 3 bases at J, with 13 bases between.

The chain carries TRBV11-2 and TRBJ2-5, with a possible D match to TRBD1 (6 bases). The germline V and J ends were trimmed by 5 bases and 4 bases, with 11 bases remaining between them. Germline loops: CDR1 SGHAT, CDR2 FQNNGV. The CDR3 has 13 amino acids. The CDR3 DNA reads TGTGCCAGCAGCGCAGGGGCAGGAGAGACCCAGTACTTC. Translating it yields CASSAGAGETQYF. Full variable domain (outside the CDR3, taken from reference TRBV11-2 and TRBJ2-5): EAGVAQSPRYKIIEKRQSVAFWCNPISGHATLYWYQQILGQGPKLLIQFQNNGVVDDSQLPKDRFSAERLKGVDSTLKIQPAKLEDSAVYLCASSAGAGETQYFGPGTRLLVL.

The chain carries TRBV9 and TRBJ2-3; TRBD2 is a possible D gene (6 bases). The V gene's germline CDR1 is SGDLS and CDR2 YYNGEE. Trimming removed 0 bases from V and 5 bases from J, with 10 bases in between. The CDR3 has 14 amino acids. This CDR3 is CASSVGRAGDTQYF. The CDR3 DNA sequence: TGTGCCAGCAGCGTAGGGAGGGCCGGAGATACGCAGTATTTT.

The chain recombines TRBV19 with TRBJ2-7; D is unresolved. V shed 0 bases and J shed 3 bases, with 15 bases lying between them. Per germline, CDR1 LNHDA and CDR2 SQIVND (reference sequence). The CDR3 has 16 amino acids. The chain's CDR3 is CASSIDPDSTRYEQYF. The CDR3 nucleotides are TGTGCCAGTAGTATAGATCCCGACTCGACCCGCTACGAGCAGTACTTC.

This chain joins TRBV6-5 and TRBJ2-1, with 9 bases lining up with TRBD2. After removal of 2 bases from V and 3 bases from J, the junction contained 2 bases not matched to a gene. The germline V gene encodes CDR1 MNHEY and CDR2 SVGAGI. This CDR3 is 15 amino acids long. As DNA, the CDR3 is TGTGCCAGCAGTTACAGTAGCGGGGGCTACAATGAGCAGTTCTTC. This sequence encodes CASSYSSGGYNEQFF.

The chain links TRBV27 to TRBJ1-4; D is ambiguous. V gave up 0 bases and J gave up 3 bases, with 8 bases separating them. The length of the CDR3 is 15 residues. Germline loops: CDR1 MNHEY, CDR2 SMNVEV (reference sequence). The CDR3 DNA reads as TGTGCCAGCAGTTTATCCTGGGGATCTAATGAAAAACTGTTTTTT. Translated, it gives CASSLSWGSNEKLFF.

CDR3 DNA sequence: TGTGCCAGCAGTTTGGGATCTAGCTTAGTCACAGATACGCAGTATTTT. This gives the protein CASSLGSSLVTDTQYF. This chain uses TRBV27 with TRBJ2-3; weak D call: TRBD2 (5 bases). The CDR3 covers 16 residues. Trimming stripped 3 bases from V and 2 bases from J, with 15 bases between. CDR1 and CDR2 (germline): MNHEY, SMNVEV (reference sequence).

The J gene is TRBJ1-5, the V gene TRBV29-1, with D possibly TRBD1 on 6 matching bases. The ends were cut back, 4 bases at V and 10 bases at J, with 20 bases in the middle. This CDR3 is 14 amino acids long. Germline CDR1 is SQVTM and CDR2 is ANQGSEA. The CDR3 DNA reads TGCAGCGTTGGAGTTGTGGGGGGGCAGGGACCCCAGCATTTT. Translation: CSVGVVGGQGPQHF.

In DNA, the CDR3 is TGCGCCAGCAGCCTTGACACTCCTTTTGGGGAGACCCAGTACTTC. Its protein product is CASSLDTPFGETQYF. J is TRBJ2-5 and V is TRBV5-1, with D hard to call. The CDR3 runs to 15 residues. The germline V gene has CDR1 SGHRS and CDR2 YFSETQ. V lost 4 bases and J lost 5, with 18 bases in between. Supplemented by reference TRBV5-1 and TRBJ2-5, the full variable domain reads KAGVTQTPRYLIKTRGQQVTLSCSPISGHRSVSWYQQTPGQGLQFLFEYFSETQRNKGNFPGRFSGRQFSNSRSEMNVSTLELGDSALYLCASSLDTPFGETQYFGPGTRLLVL.

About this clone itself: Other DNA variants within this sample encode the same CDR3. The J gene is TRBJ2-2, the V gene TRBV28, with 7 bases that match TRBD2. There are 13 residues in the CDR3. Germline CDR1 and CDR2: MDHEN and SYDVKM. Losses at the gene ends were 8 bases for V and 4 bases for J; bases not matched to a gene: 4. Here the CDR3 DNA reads TGTGCCAGCGGACTAGGTTCCACCGGGGAGCTGTTTTTT. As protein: CASGLGSTGELFF.

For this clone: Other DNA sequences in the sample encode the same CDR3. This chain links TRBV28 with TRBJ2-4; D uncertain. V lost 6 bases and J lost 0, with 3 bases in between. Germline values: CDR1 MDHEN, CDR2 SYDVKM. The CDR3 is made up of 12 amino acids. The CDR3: CASSLAKNIQYF. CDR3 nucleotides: TGTGCCAGCAGCCTAGCCAAAAACATTCAGTACTTC.